The 13 T cell receptor beta chains reported below all come from one sample, sequenced in a study of cytomegalovirus exposure and HLA in healthy donors. The study ran its PCR with 60 Vbeta and 13 Jbeta primers. The method was immunoSEQ multiplex PCR; TCRdb's version includes in-frame clones alone and lacks a portion of them. The repertoire holds about 130,000 clones, with about two thirds as singletons. The sample consisted of PBMCs. The receptors here all came from a man aged 30 to 45 in good health and CMV-seronegative.

The chain links TRBV28 to TRBJ2-3; 12 bases line up with TRBD2. The length of the CDR3 is 18 residues. The junction had 7 bases not matched to a gene; V was cut back by 3 bases and J by 0 bases. Germline V lookup: CDR1 MDHEN, CDR2 SYDVKM. CDR3 nucleotide sequence: TGTGCCAGCAGTTTGTTGGGCCTAGCGGGGGGGAGCACAGATACGCAGTATTTT. Protein product: CASSLLGLAGGSTDTQYF.

This chain links TRBV2 with TRBJ2-5, with 8 positions matching TRBD2. Per germline, CDR1 SNHLY and CDR2 FYNNEI. This CDR3 spans 15 amino acids. The ends lost 2 bases at V and 5 bases at J; junction bases unmatched: 7. Here the CDR3 DNA reads TGTGCCAGCAGTGAAATTAGCGGGGCGGGGGAGACCCAGTACTTC. Protein: CASSEISGAGETQYF.

The rearrangement links TRBV5-1 to TRBJ1-2; D might be TRBD1 (6 bases). Germline-derived CDR1 and CDR2 are SGHRS and YFSETQ. There are 14 residues in the CDR3. The V gene lost 4 bases and the J gene lost 3 bases, with 13 bases spanning the gap. CDR3 nucleotides: TGCGCCAGCAGCCTCGGGACATCGGACTATGGCTACACCTTC. Its protein is CASSLGTSDYGYTF.

The chain uses TRBV5-6 and TRBJ1-5; the D is unclear. Germline values: CDR1 SGHDT, CDR2 YYEEEE. V lost 2 bases to trimming and J lost 7 bases, with 13 bases between them. The CDR3 length is 14 residues. The CDR3 DNA is TGTGCCAGCAGCTTTAACGGGGTGACCCAGCCCCAGCATTTT. The encoded protein is CASSFNGVTQPQHF.

The genes are TRBV4-2 and TRBJ2-3, with TRBD2 matching over 9 bases. This CDR3 has 17 amino acids. V lost 5 bases to trimming and J lost 5 bases; unmatched junction nucleotides: 14. Per germline, CDR1 LGHNA and CDR2 YNFKEQ. The CDR3 nucleotides read TGTGCCAGCAGCATTAATAGGGGCGGGAGGGCTGAAGATACGCAGTATTTT. Its protein is CASSINRGGRAEDTQYF.

The chain couples TRBV4-2 to TRBJ1-2; a possible D gene is TRBD1 (5 bases). The germline gives CDR1 LGHNA, CDR2 YNFKEQ. The length of the CDR3 is 17 residues. Trimming removed 1 base at V and 1 base at J, with 16 bases between. The DNA of the CDR3 is TGTGCCAGCAGCCAAGGTCGCACAGGCGCCCTTAACTATGGCTACACCTTC. Translated, it gives CASSQGRTGALNYGYTF.

The rearrangement links TRBV5-6 to TRBJ1-2; TRBD1 might be the D (5 bases). The CDR3 extends over 13 amino acids. Trimming stripped 0 bases from V and 3 bases from J, with 6 bases between. Germline assignment: CDR1 SGHDT and CDR2 YYEEEE. The DNA for the CDR3 is TGTGCCAGCAGCTTGGGGGGGGACTATGGCTACACCTTC. It encodes CASSLGGDYGYTF.

The rearrangement joins TRBV21-1 to TRBJ1-5; the table's D call TRBD1 went unverified against the DNA. TRBV21-1 is given as a pseudogene. The CDR3 length is 16 residues. CDR3 protein: CASSARDRGVRQPQHF. In DNA form, the CDR3 reads TGTGCCAGCAGCGCCCGGGACAGGGGAGTTAGGCAGCCCCAGCATTTT.

This chain joins TRBV19 and TRBJ1-5; D is perhaps TRBD1 (6 bases). The V and J ends lost 8 bases and 3 bases respectively, with 11 bases between them. CDR3 length: 13 residues. Looked up from germline, CDR1 is LNHDA and CDR2 is SQIVND (reference sequence). The CDR3 loop is CASRGQYNQPQHF. CDR3 nucleotides: TGTGCCAGTCGAGGACAGTACAATCAGCCCCAGCATTTT.

The chain is built from TRBV7-8 and TRBJ1-1, with D tentatively TRBD1 (6 bases). The germline gives CDR1 SGHVS, CDR2 FQNEAQ. The CDR3 length is 15 residues. V dropped 1 base and J dropped 5 bases, with 14 bases sitting between them. The CDR3 loop reads CASSLVGRGSTEAFF. DNA of the CDR3: TGTGCCAGCAGCTTAGTTGGCAGGGGTTCGACTGAAGCTTTCTTT. The variable domain in full, with the rest retrieved from reference TRBV7-8 and TRBJ1-1, is GAGVSQSPRYKVAKRGQDVALRCDPISGHVSLFWYQQALGQGPEFLTYFQNEAQLDKSGLPSDRFFAERPEGSVSTLKIQRTQQEDSAVYLCASSLVGRGSTEAFFGQGTRLTVV.

This chain links TRBV7-9 with TRBJ2-5; 8 bases fit TRBD2. Trimming removed 5 bases from V and 5 bases from J; junction bases left unmatched: 7. The CDR3 contains 14 residues. The germline CDR1 and CDR2 sequences are SEHNR and FQNEAQ (reference sequence). The CDR3 bases are TGTGCCAGCAGCCCCGGGGGGGCCTGGGAGACCCAGTACTTC. Protein: CASSPGGAWETQYF.

The genes are TRBV7-6 and TRBJ2-3; 7 bases line up with TRBD2. The V segment lost 5 bases and the J segment 4 bases; nucleotides outside the gene matches: 6. Germline loops: CDR1 SGHVS, CDR2 FNYEAQ. CDR3 length: 14 amino acids. This CDR3 is CASSQDLAADTQYF. The CDR3 DNA reads TGTGCCAGCAGCCAAGACCTAGCGGCAGATACGCAGTATTTT.

The chain recombines TRBV19 with TRBJ1-1; maybe TRBD1 (6 bases). The CDR3 extends over 16 amino acids. Trimming cost V 6 bases and J 4 bases, with 21 bases left between them. Germline CDR1 is LNHDA and CDR2 is SQIVND (reference sequence). CDR3 DNA sequence: TGTGCCAGTAGCCATACGGTGCGCGGGGGGGCCACTGAAGCTTTCTTT. Translated, it gives CASSHTVRGGATEAFF.